This T cell receptor beta chain is drawn from a study of CD8 T cells in ankylosing spondylitis. Study-wide findings and caveats: What appeared characteristic of ankylosing spondylitis blood was a TCR beta motif of fewer than ten highly homologous variants. CD8+ cells made up the disease-linked clones, which were relatively rare in peripheral blood. Significantly higher representation of disease-linked clones was reported for matched ankylosing spondylitis synovial fluid.

This CDR3 has 14 residues. Germline V CDR1 and CDR2: DFQATT, SNEGSKA (reference sequence). Trimming removed 0 bases from V and 1 base from J, with 9 bases in between. Researchers built TCR beta libraries using quantitative 5'-RACE with molecular barcodes. TCRdb re-called the 5' RACE reads through MiXCR, storing one row per CDR3 protein. Of about 170,000 distinct CDR3 sequences listed, approximately 20% are singletons. This clonotype has a count of ten or more. The antigen is not known. Source material: blood, either unsorted or a sorted T cell fraction (not recorded which). The rearrangement joins TRBV20-1 to TRBJ1-1; D gene ambiguous. The receptor's source is a male donor with ankylosing spondylitis or in good health (not recorded which). The CDR3 bases are TGCAGTGCTAGAGATCGGATCGGGAACACTGAAGCTTTCTTT. Translating it yields CSARDRIGNTEAFF.